The 30 T cell receptor beta chains below all came from one sample that was sequenced in a study of T cell repertoires in cytomegalovirus infection. TCRdb reprocessed the reads with MiXCR, giving one entry per CDR3 protein. The sample yields more than 650,000 distinct CDR3 sequences, roughly 36% seen once. The sequencing input was PBMCs. Receptors originate from a human donor in good health (CMV status not recorded). Some clones in this sample may be carry-over from other donors' samples.

Notes on this clonotype: Without the conserved terminal phenylalanine or tryptophan, this CDR3 likely stems from a read error. This sequence joins TRBV5-5 and TRBJ2-5; D is possibly TRBD2 (7 bases). The CDR3 spans 15 residues. The V end was cut by 1 base, the J end by 5 bases, with 15 bases between. Per the germline V gene, CDR1 is SGHKS and CDR2 is YYEKEE (reference sequence). The CDR3 loop is CASSLIGGQGETQYC. In nucleotides, the CDR3 is TGTGCCAGCAGCTTGATCGGGGGGCAGGGGGAGACCCAGTACTGC.

This clonotype was seen a handful of times. The CDR3 sequence: CASSTFTLPRGSYEQYF. The CDR3 nucleotides are TGTGCCAGCAGTACATTCACCTTACCACGAGGCTCCTACGAGCAGTACTTC. V gene TRBV28 combines with J gene TRBJ2-7; no clear D gene. Germline V gene data show CDR1 as MDHEN and CDR2 as SYDVKM. Trimming shortened V by 5 bases and J by 0 bases, and 20 bases separated the two germline ends. The CDR3 sequence is 17 residues long.

This clonotype was observed a handful of times. This rearrangement joins TRBV11-2 to TRBJ2-3, with no clear D. Trimming pared 5 bases from V and 4 bases from J, leaving 13 bases between. The CDR3 length is 14 residues. Germline V CDR1 and CDR2: SGHAT, FQNNGV. As DNA, the CDR3 is TGTGCCAGCAGCCCGGGCCATACCCCAGATACGCAGTATTTT. Its translation: CASSPGHTPDTQYF.

This clonotype has just a few counts. The chain links TRBV27 to TRBJ2-7; tentatively, D is TRBD1 (6 bases). Germline lookup yields CDR1 MNHEY and CDR2 SMNVEV (reference sequence). Trimming stripped 5 bases from V and 11 bases from J, with 13 bases between. This CDR3 comprises 11 residues. This CDR3 is CASSGTGKEYF. The CDR3 nucleotides read TGTGCCAGCAGTGGAACAGGGAAGGAGTACTTC.

This clonotype has a single count. One junction end disagrees with the germline gene, perhaps due to a read error. V gene TRBV7-2 combines with J gene TRBJ2-3; 8 bases agree with TRBD2. The CDR3 has 15 amino acids. From germline, CDR1 is SGHTA and CDR2 FQGNSA. In DNA, the CDR3 is TGTTCCAGCAGCCCCCCGCGGGGGGGCACAGATACGCAGTATTTT. Translation gives CSSSPPRGGTDTQYF.

The rearrangement links TRBV12-3 or TRBV12-4 to TRBJ1-1, with D possibly TRBD1 on 5 matching bases. The CDR3 length is 12 residues. This CDR3 is CATGAWGTEAFF. The DNA of the CDR3 is TGTGCTACCGGGGCCTGGGGAACTGAAGCTTTCTTT.

In the case of this clonotype: Because it lacks the conserved phenylalanine or tryptophan at the end, this CDR3 is likely a read error. The limits of the CDR3 on the DNA are not certain, so only TCRdb's listed CDR3 is given. The CDR3: CASSSADEHFV. This rearrangement joins TRBV7-2 to TRBJ2-1. Germline assignment: CDR1 SGHTA and CDR2 FQGNSA. The CDR3 extends over 11 residues, inclusive of both ends.

This chain connects TRBV6-6 to TRBJ1-4, with 9 bases aligning to TRBD1. Germline CDR1 reads MNHNY; CDR2 reads SVGAGI (reference sequence). This CDR3 has 14 amino acids. V was pared by 6 bases and J by 8 bases, with 7 bases of the junction left unmatched. The CDR3 is CASRAGTGFEKLFF. The CDR3 DNA follows: TGTGCCAGCAGGGCCGGGACAGGGTTCGAAAAACTGTTTTTT.

This chain connects TRBV6-5 to TRBJ1-2; 9 bases line up with TRBD1. J gave up 1 base and V 0 bases, and 9 bases lay outside the gene matches. This CDR3 spans 18 amino acids. The germline gives CDR1 MNHEY, CDR2 SVGAGI. The chain's CDR3 is CASSYSPGTGFFNYGYTF. In nucleotides, the CDR3 is TGTGCCAGCAGTTACTCTCCCGGGACAGGGTTCTTTAACTATGGCTACACCTTC.

The chain joins TRBV10-3 to TRBJ1-1; D call uncertain. Germline CDR1 reads ENHRY; CDR2 reads SYGVKD. This CDR3 comprises 13 residues. V was clipped by 3 bases and J by 2 bases, with 7 bases between them. CDR3 nucleotides: TGTGCCATCAGTGAAGGGAAAAACACTGAAGCTTTCTTT. Protein: CAISEGKNTEAFF.

This clonotype was counted ten times or more. The chain links TRBV6-8 to TRBJ2-3, with D hard to call. V was clipped by 7 bases and J by 4 bases, with 12 bases between them. The CDR3 length is 13 residues. Germline V gene data show CDR1 as MNHGY and CDR2 as SAAAGT. The CDR3 nucleotides are TGTGCCAGCAATACAAACCGCCCAGATACGCAGTATTTT. It yields the protein CASNTNRPDTQYF.

This clonotype showed up just a few times. The V and J genes are TRBV12-3 or TRBV12-4 and TRBJ2-6; tentative D call: TRBD2 (7 bases). Trimming pared 4 bases from V and 4 bases from J, leaving 11 bases between. CDR3 length: 15 residues. CDR3 protein: CASSSGGQGANVLTF. The DNA of the CDR3 is TGTGCCAGCAGTTCCGGGGGGCAAGGGGCCAACGTCCTGACTTTC.

V usage is TRBV7-6 and J usage is TRBJ2-7; either TRBD1 or TRBD2 may supply D (5 bases each). The ends were cut back, 6 bases at V and 3 bases at J, with 15 bases in the middle. CDR1 SGHVS and CDR2 FNYEAQ come from the germline V gene. This CDR3 contains 14 residues. This CDR3 reads CASSYGTGYYEQYF. The DNA for the CDR3 is TGTGCCAGCAGTTATGGGACCGGCTACTACGAGCAGTACTTC.

This clonotype was counted a few times. This rearrangement joins TRBV7-3 to TRBJ1-4; 7 bases are a match to TRBD1. J was trimmed by 3 bases and V by 5 bases; bases with no gene match: 9. CDR1 and CDR2 (germline): SGHTA, FQGTGA. The CDR3 totals 16 residues. The CDR3 DNA reads as TGTGCCAGCAGCCCCGGGACAGCCCTACCTAATGAAAAACTGTTTTTT. Residues: CASSPGTALPNEKLFF. Looking up the rest from reference TRBV7-3 and TRBJ1-4 gives the full variable domain: GAGVSQTPSNKVTEKGKYVELRCDPISGHTALYWYRQSLGQGPEFLIYFQGTGAADDSGLPNDRFFAVRPEGSVSTLKIQRTERGDSAVYLCASSPGTALPNEKLFFGSGTQLSVL.

This clonotype has a handful of counts. The chain carries TRBV4-1 and TRBJ1-1; D is unresolved. The CDR3 covers 13 residues. Germline V lookup: CDR1 MGHRA, CDR2 YSYEKL. The V gene lost 0 bases and the J gene lost 4 bases, with 6 bases spanning the gap. CDR3 DNA sequence: TGCGCCAGCAGCCAAGATGAGGGCACTGAAGCTTTCTTT. Translated: CASSQDEGTEAFF.

This chain joins TRBV20-1 and TRBJ2-5; D is ambiguous. The CDR3 spans 11 residues. Germline V CDR1 and CDR2: DFQATT, SNEGSKA (reference sequence). Trimming shortened V by 3 bases and J by 3 bases, and 5 bases separated the two germline ends. CDR3 residues: CSASPKETQYF. Here the CDR3 DNA reads TGCAGTGCTAGTCCCAAAGAGACCCAGTACTTC.

This chain links TRBV28 with TRBJ1-5, with 7 bases identical to TRBD1. This CDR3 spans 19 amino acids. The V gene end was trimmed by 4 bases and the J gene end by 3 bases; junction bases not matched to a gene: 18. Germline loops: CDR1 MDHEN, CDR2 SYDVKM. DNA of the CDR3: TGTGCCAGCAGTTCCTCCTCATTTAGCGACAGGGCCCTCAATCAGCCCCAGCATTTT. Translating it yields CASSSSSFSDRALNQPQHF.

This clonotype was found a few times. This chain connects TRBV28 to TRBJ2-7; 11 bases match TRBD1. Per germline, CDR1 MDHEN and CDR2 SYDVKM. This CDR3 comprises 14 residues. The V gene end was trimmed by 6 bases and the J gene end by 4 bases; junction bases not matched to a gene: 5. The CDR3 sequence is CASSGTGGDYEQYF. For the CDR3, the DNA is TGTGCCAGCAGCGGGACAGGGGGAGATTACGAGCAGTACTTC. The full variable domain, its missing parts supplied by reference TRBV28 and TRBJ2-7, is DVKVTQSSRYLVKRTGEKVFLECVQDMDHENMFWYRQDPGLGLRLIYFSYDVKMKEKGDIPEGYSVSREKKERFSLILESASTNQTSMYLCASSGTGGDYEQYFGPGTRLTVT.

A word on this clonotype: A much larger clone sits a single nucleotide away, making a read error possible. The chain employs TRBV7-2 and TRBJ2-7, with 14 nucleotides matching TRBD2. The germline gives CDR1 SGHTA, CDR2 FQGNSA. The CDR3 totals 14 residues. In DNA form, the CDR3 reads TGTGACAGCAGCTTAGGACTAGCGGGAGGAAAGCAGTACTTC. It yields the protein CDSSLGLAGGKQYF.

V and J are TRBV14 and TRBJ1-1, with 7 nucleotides matching TRBD1. CDR3 size: 16 residues. In germline, CDR1 is SGHDN, CDR2 FVKESK. Trimming at V came to 1 base and at J to 6 bases, leaving 11 bases not matched to a gene. The DNA of the CDR3 is TGTGCCAGCAGCCAAGTGGGGTGGGACAGCGACTCTGAAGCTTTCTTT. Translation: CASSQVGWDSDSEAFF. Supplemented by reference TRBV14 and TRBJ1-1, the full variable domain reads EAGVTQFPSHSVIEKGQTVTLRCDPISGHDNLYWYRRVMGKEIKFLLHFVKESKQDESGMPNNRFLAERTGGTYSTLKVQPAELEDSGVYFCASSQVGWDSDSEAFFGQGTRLTVV.

The chain recombines TRBV20-1 with TRBJ1-3, with unresolved D. The CDR3 consists of 15 residues. Germline values: CDR1 DFQATT, CDR2 SNEGSKA (reference sequence). With 3 bases removed from V and 0 bases from J, the gap between germline ends came to 12 bases. CDR3 protein: CSARLTGSSGNTIYF. The DNA for the CDR3 is TGCAGTGCTAGGTTAACCGGAAGCTCTGGAAACACCATATATTTT.

The gene calls are TRBV28 and TRBJ2-7; TRBD2 matches 8 bases. There are 15 residues in the CDR3. Losses at the gene ends were 5 bases for V and 6 bases for J; bases not matched to a gene: 12. Per germline, CDR1 MDHEN and CDR2 SYDVKM. CDR3 coding DNA: TGTGCCAGCAGTGGGAACTCAGCGGGAGACTCCGAGCAGTACTTC. This codes for CASSGNSAGDSEQYF.

The table lists this clonotype with a count of one. One end of the junction fails to match germline, which may point to a read error. The chain couples TRBV4-1 to TRBJ2-1; 14 nucleotides agree with TRBD2. The CDR3 is 17 amino acids. Germline assignment: CDR1 MGHRA and CDR2 YSYEKL. CDR3 loop: CASSPRVTSGRAGEPFF. DNA for the CDR3: TGTGCCAGCAGCCCTCGGGTGACTAGCGGGAGGGCGGGTGAGCCGTTCTTC.

The chain is built from TRBV5-1 and TRBJ1-6; D ambiguous. This CDR3 has 15 amino acids. V gave up 5 bases and J gave up 7 bases, with 16 bases separating them. Germline CDR1 is SGHRS and CDR2 is YFSETQ. The CDR3 DNA sequence: TGCGCCAGCAGGACCTCTCAAATTACAAATTCACCCCTCCACTTT. It is translated as CASRTSQITNSPLHF.

In regard to this clonotype: This may be a read error: a much more frequent sequence differs by one nucleotide. No conserved phenylalanine or tryptophan is present at the end of the CDR3, so a read error is the likely explanation. The chain recombines TRBV7-2 with TRBJ1-1; no reliable D call. The germline CDR1 and CDR2 sequences are SGHTA and FQGNSA. This CDR3 has 13 amino acids. The V gene lost 5 bases and the J gene lost 2 bases, with 9 bases spanning the gap. The chain's CDR3 is CASSPGYNTEAFC. The DNA of the CDR3 is TGTGCCAGCAGCCCGGGCTATAACACTGAAGCTTTCTGT.

The table lists this clonotype with a few counts. This chain uses TRBV28 with TRBJ2-2; possible D gene TRBD1, 5 bases. The V and J ends lost 6 bases and 2 bases respectively, with 16 bases between them. The CDR3 totals 16 residues. Germline CDR1 and CDR2: MDHEN and SYDVKM. CDR3 residues: CASSRQFSANTGELFF. DNA of the CDR3: TGTGCCAGCAGCAGACAGTTTTCGGCCAACACCGGGGAGCTGTTTTTT.

This clonotype appeared many times. The chain carries TRBV7-2 and TRBJ2-5; 7 bases align to TRBD2. Trimming cost V 1 base and J 3 bases; bases outside gene matches: 5. The germline CDR1 and CDR2 sequences are SGHTA and FQGNSA. The CDR3 extends over 15 amino acids. The CDR3 here is CASSLGGLAEETQYF. CDR3 bases: TGTGCCAGCAGCTTAGGAGGTCTAGCGGAAGAGACCCAGTACTTC.

The chain combines TRBV15 with TRBJ2-7; D possibly corresponds to TRBD2 (5 bases). CDR3 length: 15 amino acids. Trimming stripped 0 bases from V and 1 base from J, with 10 bases between. The germline CDR1 and CDR2 sequences are LNHNV and YYDKDF (reference sequence). CDR3 residues: CATSRDRGLSYEQYF. CDR3 nucleotides: TGTGCCACCAGCAGAGATCGAGGGTTGTCCTACGAGCAGTACTTC.

A few counts support this clonotype. This chain's CDR3 is CASSYSYLKGLYEAFF. In DNA, the CDR3 is TGTGCCAGCAGTTACTCGTATCTAAAGGGGCTCTATGAAGCTTTCTTT. The J gene is TRBJ1-1, the V gene TRBV6-5, with D possibly TRBD1 on 5 matching bases. The germline V and J ends were trimmed by 0 bases and 7 bases, with 18 bases remaining between them. The CDR3 consists of 16 residues. CDR1 is MNHEY, CDR2 SVGAGI, per germline.

This clonotype was seen a handful of times. The rearrangement uses TRBV11-3 and TRBJ2-5; maybe TRBD1 (5 bases). V lost 1 base to trimming and J lost 3 bases, with 12 bases between them. The germline V gene encodes CDR1 SGHNT and CDR2 YENEEA. This CDR3 region has 15 residues. For the CDR3, the DNA is TGTGCCAGCAGCTTAGGGCCCGGCAGGGAAGAGACCCAGTACTTC. Translated: CASSLGPGREETQYF. The variable domain in full, with the rest retrieved from reference TRBV11-3 and TRBJ2-5, is EAGVVQSPRYKIIEKKQPVAFWCNPISGHNTLYWYLQNLGQGPELLIRYENEEAVDDSQLPKDRFSAERLKGVDSTLKIQPAELGDSAVYLCASSLGPGREETQYFGPGTRLLVL.